These 26 T cell receptor beta chains were all obtained from the same sample, sequenced in a study of cytomegalovirus exposure and HLA in healthy donors. Primers included in the PCR were 60 Vbeta and 13 Jbeta primers. This table comes from immunoSEQ multiplex PCR, and its TCRdb copy is limited to in-frame clones, with some not included. The repertoire consists of roughly 130,000 clones, with 65% to 85% occurring once and the leading ten covering approximately 1.7%. The sequenced sample was PBMCs. The receptors were sampled from a woman in her thirties or forties in good health and CMV-seronegative.

V usage is TRBV28 and J usage is TRBJ1-2, with TRBD1 matching 8 bases. J was trimmed by 4 bases and V by 6 bases; bases with no gene match: 10. CDR3 length: 15 residues. The germline V gene encodes CDR1 MDHEN and CDR2 SYDVKM. The CDR3 DNA reads as TGTGCCAGCAGCCCCGGACAGGGCAGGAGCTATGGCTACACCTTC. It specifies CASSPGQGRSYGYTF.

This clone has more than one count but fewer than ten. This chain uses TRBV7-9 with TRBJ2-4, with TRBD1 matching 7 bases. Germline trimming cut 5 bases from V and 0 bases from J; bases unmatched to any gene: 10. This CDR3 is 17 amino acids long. The germline CDR1 and CDR2 sequences are SEHNR and FQNEAQ (reference sequence). CDR3 residues: CASSPTGVGLAKNIQYF. Here the CDR3 DNA reads TGTGCCAGCAGCCCTACAGGGGTAGGACTAGCCAAAAACATTCAGTACTTC.

The chain couples TRBV11-1 to TRBJ2-1; D unclear. Per the germline V gene, CDR1 is SGHAT and CDR2 is FQDESV (reference sequence). CDR3 length: 14 amino acids. V lost 1 base and J lost 5, with 9 bases in between. In DNA form, the CDR3 reads TGTGCCAGCAGCTTAGGTGGTACACACAATGAGCAGTTCTTC. Amino acid sequence: CASSLGGTHNEQFF. The variable domain in full, with the rest retrieved from reference TRBV11-1 and TRBJ2-1, is EAEVAQSPRYKITEKSQAVAFWCDPISGHATLYWYRQILGQGPELLVQFQDESVVDDSQLPKDRFSAERLKGVDSTLKIQPAELGDSAMYLCASSLGGTHNEQFFGPGTRLTVL.

This chain uses TRBV11-1 with TRBJ2-6; D might be TRBD1 (6 bases). Looked up from germline, CDR1 is SGHAT and CDR2 is FQDESV (reference sequence). V was trimmed by 5 bases and J by 4 bases, leaving 12 bases between them. The CDR3 is 15 amino acids. The CDR3: CASSLRQEGANVLTF. The CDR3, as DNA: TGTGCCAGCAGCCTACGACAGGAGGGGGCCAACGTCCTGACTTTC. The whole variable domain, remainder taken from reference TRBV11-1 and TRBJ2-6, is EAEVAQSPRYKITEKSQAVAFWCDPISGHATLYWYRQILGQGPELLVQFQDESVVDDSQLPKDRFSAERLKGVDSTLKIQPAELGDSAMYLCASSLRQEGANVLTFGAGSRLTVL.

This clone appeared a few times. The chain has TRBV20-1 and TRBJ1-2; D gene ambiguous. This CDR3 region has 11 residues. Germline V lookup: CDR1 DFQATT, CDR2 SNEGSKA (reference sequence). The V end was cut by 6 bases, the J end by 7 bases, with 12 bases between. In DNA form, the CDR3 reads TGCAGTGCGGACCAGGAGGGTGGCTACACCTTC. Translation: CSADQEGGYTF.

The chain carries TRBV28 and TRBJ1-4; the match to TRBD1 covers 9 bases. The CDR3 totals 14 residues. CDR1 and CDR2 from the germline V gene are MDHEN and SYDVKM. Germline trimming cut 3 bases from V and 9 bases from J; bases unmatched to any gene: 5. The CDR3 here is CASSLGTGRQKLFF. CDR3 sequence (DNA): TGTGCCAGCAGTTTGGGGACAGGGCGGCAAAAACTGTTTTTT.

A single count supports this clone. This sequence joins TRBV6-1 and TRBJ1-1; tentatively, D is TRBD1 (5 bases). The CDR3 loop spans 15 amino acids. V dropped 7 bases and J dropped 3 bases, with 18 bases sitting between them. Germline assignment: CDR1 MNHNS and CDR2 SASEGT. The CDR3 nucleotides read TGTGCCAGCATAGGGGCTTATCCTATGGACACTGAAGCTTTCTTT. As protein: CASIGAYPMDTEAFF.

CDR3: CASSQSRSPGNEQYF. DNA of the CDR3: TGTGCCAGCAGCCAAAGCCGTTCGCCCGGTAACGAGCAGTACTTC. The chain joins TRBV5-6 to TRBJ2-7; D is unclear. Germline CDR1 reads SGHDT; CDR2 reads YYEEEE. The CDR3 totals 15 residues. V was shortened by 4 bases and J by 5 bases, with 19 bases between the two germline ends.

CDR3 loop: CAWSVRGGQGGYTF. For the CDR3, the DNA is TGTGCCTGGAGTGTACGGGGGGGGCAGGGTGGCTACACCTTC. The rearrangement uses TRBV30 and TRBJ1-2, with D possibly matching TRBD1 (6 bases). The germline V and J ends were trimmed by 0 bases and 7 bases, with 15 bases remaining between them. The CDR3 runs 14 residues. CDR1 is GTSNPN, CDR2 SVGIG, per germline (reference sequence).

This clone was seen once. The chain links TRBV27 to TRBJ1-2; TRBD1 might be the D (5 bases). CDR1 and CDR2 (germline): MNHEY, SMNVEV (reference sequence). This CDR3 is built from 14 residues. Between the trimmed V and J ends, which lost 7 bases and 0 bases, there was a span of 12 bases. CDR3 loop: CASTPDIANYGYTF. The DNA of the CDR3 is TGTGCCAGCACCCCGGACATAGCTAACTATGGCTACACCTTC.

This chain uses TRBV5-3 with TRBJ1-2; perhaps TRBD1 as D (5 bases). TRBV5-3 carries the ORF label, with uncertain function. Trimming took off 9 bases at V and 5 bases at J, with 20 bases between the two ends. This CDR3 is built from 14 residues. The CDR3 here is CAIFLRQPRYGYTF. The CDR3 DNA reads TGTGCCATCTTCCTTCGACAGCCCAGGTATGGCTACACCTTC.

This clone has only a few counts. The J gene is TRBJ2-5, the V gene TRBV5-1, with 13 bases lining up with TRBD2. The V segment lost 0 bases and the J segment 2 bases; nucleotides outside the gene matches: 1. The CDR3 is 16 residues long. Germline V gene lookup returns CDR1 SGHRS and CDR2 YFSETQ. The CDR3 bases are TGCGCCAGCAGCTTGGGACTAGCGGGGGGTCAAGAGACCCAGTACTTC. Residues: CASSLGLAGGQETQYF.

J is TRBJ1-4 and V is TRBV6-1; 7 bases fit TRBD1. Trimming at V came to 5 bases and at J to 3 bases, leaving 3 bases not matched to a gene. There are 14 residues in the CDR3. Germline CDR1 MNHNS, CDR2 SASEGT. The CDR3 nucleotides read TGTGCCAGCAGTACAGGGGCCGCTAATGAAAAACTGTTTTTT. Its translation is CASSTGAANEKLFF.

This chain links TRBV6-5 with TRBJ2-1; the match to TRBD2 covers 15 bases. Germline CDR1 MNHEY, CDR2 SVGAGI. The length of the CDR3 is 15 residues. After removal of 5 bases from V and 12 bases from J, the junction contained 8 bases not matched to a gene. For the CDR3, the DNA is TGTGCCAGCAGTCGTACGGGACTAGCGGGAGGACGGCAGTTCTTC. It specifies CASSRTGLAGGRQFF.

The CDR3 coding sequence is TGTGCCATCAGTGATCCCGGACTAGCGGAGAGCACAGATACGCAGTATTTT. The encoded protein is CAISDPGLAESTDTQYF. The V and J genes are TRBV10-3 and TRBJ2-3, with 10 bases identical to TRBD2. V was pared by 3 bases and J by 0 bases, with 6 bases of the junction left unmatched. This CDR3 contains 17 residues. Germline CDR1 reads ENHRY; CDR2 reads SYGVKD.

This chain uses TRBV25-1 with TRBJ1-6; 8 nucleotides line up with TRBD1. Per the germline V gene, CDR1 is MGHDK and CDR2 is SYGVNS. After removal of 4 bases from V and 9 bases from J, the junction contained 2 bases not matched to a gene. The CDR3 is 13 residues long. The CDR3 DNA sequence: TGTGCCAGCAGTGTACAGGGGGGTTCACCCCTCCACTTT. This gives the protein CASSVQGGSPLHF.

The V gene is TRBV6-6, the J gene TRBJ1-4, with D possibly matching TRBD1 (5 bases). Germline values: CDR1 MNHNY, CDR2 SVGAGI (reference sequence). Trimming took off 2 bases at V and 3 bases at J, with 10 bases between the two ends. The CDR3 extends over 15 amino acids. The CDR3 spells CASSYATASNEKLFF. DNA for the CDR3: TGTGCCAGCAGTTACGCGACAGCCTCTAATGAAAAACTGTTTTTT.

The chain combines TRBV5-1 with TRBJ2-5; D not certain. This CDR3 contains 14 residues. V lost 2 bases and J 2 bases, leaving 10 bases between the germline ends. Germline CDR1 is SGHRS and CDR2 is YFSETQ. The CDR3 reads CASSFQATQETQYF. For the CDR3, the DNA is TGCGCCAGCAGCTTCCAGGCCACACAAGAGACCCAGTACTTC.

This chain uses TRBV5-4 with TRBJ2-3, with D hard to call. Germline CDR1 and CDR2: SGHNT and YYREEE (reference sequence). The CDR3 runs 16 residues. Trimming removed 0 bases at V and 0 bases at J, with 11 bases between. The CDR3 nucleotides read TGTGCCAGCAGCTTGGCGCGATCTCCCAGCACAGATACGCAGTATTTT. Translation gives CASSLARSPSTDTQYF. The whole variable domain, filled in from reference TRBV5-4 and TRBJ2-3, reads ETGVTQSPTHLIKTRGQQVTLRCSSQSGHNTVSWYQQALGQGPQFIFQYYREEENGRGNFPPRFSGLQFPNYSSELNVNALELDDSALYLCASSLARSPSTDTQYFGPGTRLTVL.

The chain is built from TRBV25-1 and TRBJ1-1, with D perhaps TRBD1 (5 bases). Germline V gene data show CDR1 as MGHDK and CDR2 as SYGVNS. The CDR3 totals 14 residues. Deletions cut 6 bases from V and 1 base from J, with 12 bases between. CDR3 in DNA: TGTGCCAGCAGGCAGGGATTATGGAACACTGAAGCTTTCTTT. Protein: CASRQGLWNTEAFF.

The table lists this clone with a few counts. The chain links TRBV6-6 to TRBJ2-3; no firm D call. Germline V gene lookup returns CDR1 MNHNY and CDR2 SVGAGI (reference sequence). Trimming removed 2 bases at V and 7 bases at J, with 13 bases between. This CDR3 has 14 residues. CDR3 coding DNA: TGTGCCAGCAGTTACCCCGAAGTCGGTTATACGCAGTATTTT. Amino acids: CASSYPEVGYTQYF.

V is TRBV2 and J is TRBJ2-1; 11 nucleotides match TRBD2. The CDR3 totals 14 residues. Germline CDR1 SNHLY, CDR2 FYNNEI. Trimming at V came to 7 bases and at J to 7 bases, leaving 6 bases not matched to a gene. The CDR3 spells CASKASGGQNEQFF. In DNA, the CDR3 is TGTGCCAGCAAGGCTAGCGGGGGGCAGAATGAGCAGTTCTTC. The full variable domain, its missing parts supplied by reference TRBV2 and TRBJ2-1, is EPEVTQTPSHQVTQMGQEVILRCVPISNHLYFYWYRQILGQKVEFLVSFYNNEISEKSEIFDDQFSVERPDGSNFTLKIRSTKLEDSAMYFCASKASGGQNEQFFGPGTRLTVL.

Only one count was recorded for this clone. The V call is TRBV5-1, the J call TRBJ1-2; D is possibly TRBD1 (6 bases). Per germline, CDR1 SGHRS and CDR2 YFSETQ. The germline V and J ends were trimmed by 4 bases and 0 bases, with 10 bases remaining between them. The CDR3 spans 14 residues. The CDR3 nucleotides are TGCGCCAGCAGCAAAGGGGGATCTAACTATGGCTACACCTTC. It translates to CASSKGGSNYGYTF.

The J gene is TRBJ1-4, the V gene TRBV28; D perhaps matches TRBD1 (6 bases). This CDR3 spans 13 amino acids. V gave up 8 bases and J gave up 7 bases, with 14 bases separating them. Germline CDR1 and CDR2: MDHEN and SYDVKM. CDR3 region: CASSEQGPEKLFF. CDR3 DNA sequence: TGTGCCAGCTCCGAACAGGGACCTGAAAAACTGTTTTTT.

This clone was observed a handful of times. The chain uses TRBV9 and TRBJ1-1; D is ambiguous. CDR3 length equals 15 residues. V was cut by 0 bases and J by 0 bases, with 9 bases left in between. Germline values: CDR1 SGDLS, CDR2 YYNGEE. CDR3 loop: CASSVGGSLNTEAFF. The CDR3 region has the DNA TGTGCCAGCAGCGTAGGAGGCAGCTTGAACACTGAAGCTTTCTTT.

This clone was picked up a small number of times. This sequence joins TRBV6-6 and TRBJ2-1, with 7 positions matching TRBD2. CDR1 is MNHNY and CDR2 is SVGAGI in the germline V gene (reference sequence). CDR3 length: 14 residues. After removal of 4 bases from V and 5 bases from J, the junction contained 5 bases not matched to a gene. CDR3 region: CASSWGGLNNEQFF. CDR3 coding DNA: TGTGCCAGCAGTTGGGGGGGACTCAACAATGAGCAGTTCTTC.